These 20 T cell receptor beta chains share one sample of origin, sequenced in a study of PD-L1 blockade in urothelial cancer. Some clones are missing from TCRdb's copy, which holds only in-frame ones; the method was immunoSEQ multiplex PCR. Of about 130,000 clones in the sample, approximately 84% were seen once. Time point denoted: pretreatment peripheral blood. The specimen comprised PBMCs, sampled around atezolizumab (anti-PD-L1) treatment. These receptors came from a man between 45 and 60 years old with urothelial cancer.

CDR3 sequence: CASSLGQTYEQYF. CDR3 DNA: TGCGCCAGCAGCCTCGGACAGACCTACGAGCAGTACTTC. The chain combines TRBV4-1 with TRBJ2-7; D possibly corresponds to TRBD1 (6 bases). CDR3 length equals 13 residues. Germline CDR1 is MGHRA and CDR2 is YSYEKL. Trimming took 4 bases from V and 2 from J, leaving 9 bases between them.

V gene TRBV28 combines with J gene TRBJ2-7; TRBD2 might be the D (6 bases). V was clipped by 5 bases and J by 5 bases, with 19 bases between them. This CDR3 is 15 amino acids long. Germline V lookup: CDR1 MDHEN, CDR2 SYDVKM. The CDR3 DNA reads TGTGCCAGCAGTCCCCCTGGGACTCTTCGGGACGAGCAGTACTTC. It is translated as CASSPPGTLRDEQYF.

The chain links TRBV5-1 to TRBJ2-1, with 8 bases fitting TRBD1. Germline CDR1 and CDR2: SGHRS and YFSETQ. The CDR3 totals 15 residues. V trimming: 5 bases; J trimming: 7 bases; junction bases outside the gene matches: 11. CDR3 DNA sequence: TGCGCCAGCAGTCAAGACAGGGGACCTTTGAATGAGCAGTTCTTC. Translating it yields CASSQDRGPLNEQFF. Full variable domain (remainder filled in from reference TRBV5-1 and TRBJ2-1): KAGVTQTPRYLIKTRGQQVTLSCSPISGHRSVSWYQQTPGQGLQFLFEYFSETQRNKGNFPGRFSGRQFSNSRSEMNVSTLELGDSALYLCASSQDRGPLNEQFFGPGTRLTVL.

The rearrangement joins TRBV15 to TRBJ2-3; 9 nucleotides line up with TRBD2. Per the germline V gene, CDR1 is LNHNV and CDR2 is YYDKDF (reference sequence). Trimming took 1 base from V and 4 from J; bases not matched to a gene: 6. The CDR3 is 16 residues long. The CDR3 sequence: CATSRVASGKADTQYF. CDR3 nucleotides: TGTGCCACCAGCAGAGTCGCTAGCGGGAAGGCAGATACGCAGTATTTT.

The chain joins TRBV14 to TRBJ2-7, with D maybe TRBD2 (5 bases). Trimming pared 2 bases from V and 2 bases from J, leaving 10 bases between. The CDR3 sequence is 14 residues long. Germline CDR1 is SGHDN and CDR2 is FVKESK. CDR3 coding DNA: TGTGCCAGCAGCCAAAAAAGCGGACCCTACGAGCAGTACTTC. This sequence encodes CASSQKSGPYEQYF.

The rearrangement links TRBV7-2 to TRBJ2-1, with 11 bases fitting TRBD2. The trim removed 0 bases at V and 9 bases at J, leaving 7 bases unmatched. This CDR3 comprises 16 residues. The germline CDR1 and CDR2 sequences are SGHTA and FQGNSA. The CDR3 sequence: CASSLATRLAGREQFF. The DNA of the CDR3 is TGTGCCAGCAGCTTAGCTACTCGACTAGCGGGACGTGAGCAGTTCTTC.

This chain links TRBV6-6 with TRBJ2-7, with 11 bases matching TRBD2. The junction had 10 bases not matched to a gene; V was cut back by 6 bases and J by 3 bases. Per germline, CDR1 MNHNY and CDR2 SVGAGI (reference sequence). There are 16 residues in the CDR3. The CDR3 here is CASSQPVLAGVYEQYF. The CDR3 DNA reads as TGTGCCAGCAGCCAACCCGTACTAGCGGGAGTCTACGAGCAGTACTTC.

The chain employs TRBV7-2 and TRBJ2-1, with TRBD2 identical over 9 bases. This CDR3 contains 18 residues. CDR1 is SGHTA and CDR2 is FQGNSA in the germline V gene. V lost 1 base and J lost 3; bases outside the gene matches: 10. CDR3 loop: CASSLENFSGRIYNEQFF. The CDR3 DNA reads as TGTGCCAGCAGCTTAGAGAACTTTAGCGGGAGAATCTACAATGAGCAGTTCTTC.

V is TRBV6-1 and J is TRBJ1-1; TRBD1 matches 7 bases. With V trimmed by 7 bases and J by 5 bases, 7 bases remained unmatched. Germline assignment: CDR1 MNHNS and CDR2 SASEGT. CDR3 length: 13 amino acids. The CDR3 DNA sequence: TGTGCCAGCAACGGACAGGTTGGGACTGAAGCTTTCTTT. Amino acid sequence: CASNGQVGTEAFF.

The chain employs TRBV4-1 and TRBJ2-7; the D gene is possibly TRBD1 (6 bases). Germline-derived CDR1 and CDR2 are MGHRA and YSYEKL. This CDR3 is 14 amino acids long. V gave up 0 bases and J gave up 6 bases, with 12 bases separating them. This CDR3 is CASSQDLAGVEQYF. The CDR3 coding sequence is TGCGCCAGCAGCCAAGACCTCGCAGGGGTCGAGCAGTACTTC.

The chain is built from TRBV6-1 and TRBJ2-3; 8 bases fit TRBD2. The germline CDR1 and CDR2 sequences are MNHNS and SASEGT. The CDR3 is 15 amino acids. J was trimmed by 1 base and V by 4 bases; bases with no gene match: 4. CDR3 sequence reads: CASSAAGDGTDTQYF. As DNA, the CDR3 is TGTGCCAGCAGTGCAGCGGGAGACGGCACAGATACGCAGTATTTT.

CDR3 amino acids: CASSLGNANYGYTF. The CDR3 nucleotides are TGTGCCAGCAGCCTCGGGAATGCTAACTATGGCTACACCTTC. The J gene is TRBJ1-2, the V gene TRBV5-4; the D is unclear. The CDR3 length is 14 residues. Looked up from germline, CDR1 is SGHNT and CDR2 is YYREEE (reference sequence). V shed 4 bases and J shed 0 bases, with 10 bases lying between them.

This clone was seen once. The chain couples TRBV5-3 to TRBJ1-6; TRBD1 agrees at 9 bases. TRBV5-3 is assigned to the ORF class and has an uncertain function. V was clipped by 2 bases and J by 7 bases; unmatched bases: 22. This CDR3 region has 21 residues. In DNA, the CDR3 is TGTGCCAGAAGCTTCAGGGGACGGGACAGGGCAATGAGTAGGCAGAATTCACCCCTCCACTTT. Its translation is CARSFRGRDRAMSRQNSPLHF.

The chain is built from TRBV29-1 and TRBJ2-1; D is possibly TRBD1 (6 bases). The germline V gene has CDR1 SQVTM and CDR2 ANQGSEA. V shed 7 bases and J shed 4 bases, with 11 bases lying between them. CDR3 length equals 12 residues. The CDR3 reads CSGVGQYNEQFF. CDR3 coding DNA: TGCAGCGGAGTAGGACAGTACAATGAGCAGTTCTTC.

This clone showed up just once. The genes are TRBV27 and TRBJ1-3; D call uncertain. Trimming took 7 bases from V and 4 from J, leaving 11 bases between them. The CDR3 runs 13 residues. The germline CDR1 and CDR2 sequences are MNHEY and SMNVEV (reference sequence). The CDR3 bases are TGTGCCAGCATCCCAATGGGCGGAAACACCATATATTTT. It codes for CASIPMGGNTIYF.

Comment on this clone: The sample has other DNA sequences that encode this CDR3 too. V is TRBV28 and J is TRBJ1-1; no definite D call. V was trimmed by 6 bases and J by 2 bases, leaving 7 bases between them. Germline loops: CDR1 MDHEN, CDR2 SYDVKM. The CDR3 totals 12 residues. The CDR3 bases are TGTGCCAGCAGCTGGCTTAACACTGAAGCTTTCTTT. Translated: CASSWLNTEAFF.

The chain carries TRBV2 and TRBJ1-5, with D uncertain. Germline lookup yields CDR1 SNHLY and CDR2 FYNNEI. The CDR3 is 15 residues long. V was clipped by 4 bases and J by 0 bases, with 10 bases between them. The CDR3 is CASSAGKYSNQPQHF. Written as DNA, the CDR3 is TGTGCCAGCAGTGCGGGGAAATATAGCAATCAGCCCCAGCATTTT.

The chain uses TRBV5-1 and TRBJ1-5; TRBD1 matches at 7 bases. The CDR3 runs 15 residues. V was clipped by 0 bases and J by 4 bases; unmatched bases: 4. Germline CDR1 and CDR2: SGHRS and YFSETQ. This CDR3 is CASSLGTGENQPQHF. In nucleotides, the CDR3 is TGCGCCAGCAGCTTGGGGACAGGCGAGAATCAGCCCCAGCATTTT.

CDR3 in amino acids: CASSLRRGTDTQYF. CDR3 nucleotides: TGTGCCAGCAGCTTACGGCGGGGCACAGATACGCAGTATTTT. V and J are TRBV7-3 and TRBJ2-3; possibly TRBD2 for D (5 bases). Germline CDR1 and CDR2: SGHTA and FQGTGA. This CDR3 spans 14 amino acids. V was trimmed by 2 bases and J by 1 base, leaving 7 bases between them. The entire variable domain, with the rest obtained from reference TRBV7-3 and TRBJ2-3, is as follows: GAGVSQTPSNKVTEKGKYVELRCDPISGHTALYWYRQSLGQGPEFLIYFQGTGAADDSGLPNDRFFAVRPEGSVSTLKIQRTERGDSAVYLCASSLRRGTDTQYFGPGTRLTVL.

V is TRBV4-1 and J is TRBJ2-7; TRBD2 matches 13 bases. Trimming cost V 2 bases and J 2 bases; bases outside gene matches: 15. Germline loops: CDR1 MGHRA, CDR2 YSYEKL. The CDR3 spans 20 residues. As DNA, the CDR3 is TGCGCCAGCAGCCAAAAGATATTTTCTGGGACTAGCGGGGCCACCTACGAGCAGTACTTC. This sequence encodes CASSQKIFSGTSGATYEQYF.